The 18 T cell receptor beta chains below were found in one sample sequenced in a study of blood T cell repertoires in COVID-19. The method was immunoSEQ multiplex PCR; TCRdb's version includes in-frame clones alone and lacks a portion of them. The repertoire holds 65,000 to 85,000 clones, with around 86% as singletons. The specimen was peripheral blood. All receptors come from a young woman with acute or convalescent COVID-19.

This clone showed up just a few times. The chain uses TRBV30 and TRBJ2-7; 9 nucleotides line up with TRBD1. This CDR3 region has 14 residues. Per germline, CDR1 GTSNPN and CDR2 SVGIG (reference sequence). The J segment lost 3 bases and the V segment lost 5 bases, leaving 8 bases of the junction unmatched. This CDR3 reads CAWSLGTGLYEQYF. CDR3 DNA sequence: TGTGCCTGGTCTTTGGGGACAGGGCTCTACGAGCAGTACTTC.

This chain links TRBV28 with TRBJ1-6, with 9 bases aligning to TRBD1. This CDR3 has 14 residues. J was trimmed by 7 bases and V by 6 bases; bases with no gene match: 4. CDR1 and CDR2 (germline): MDHEN, SYDVKM. Here the CDR3 reads CASRLGQGNSPLHF. CDR3 DNA sequence: TGTGCCAGCAGGCTGGGACAGGGCAATTCACCCCTCCACTTT.

The chain joins TRBV18 to TRBJ2-3; 11 nucleotides line up with TRBD2. This CDR3 is built from 16 residues. The V and J ends lost 6 bases and 8 bases, in that order; junction bases with no gene match: 13. From germline, CDR1 is KGHSH and CDR2 LQKENI. CDR3: CASSPSGGRPSATQYF. The CDR3 coding sequence is TGTGCCAGCTCTCCTAGCGGGGGGCGCCCATCCGCTACGCAGTATTTT.

Concerning this clone: The identical CDR3 is also encoded by other nucleotide sequences in the sample. The chain links TRBV12-3 or TRBV12-4 to TRBJ2-5, with D unresolved. V dropped 2 bases and J dropped 4 bases, with 5 bases sitting between them. This CDR3 region has 12 residues. This CDR3 is CASSLRVETQYF. The CDR3 bases are TGTGCCAGCAGTTTACGTGTAGAGACCCAGTACTTC.

This clone was counted between two and nine times. The chain employs TRBV23-1 and TRBJ1-4, with D perhaps TRBD1 (6 bases). TRBV23-1 is placed among ORFs of uncertain function. The length of the CDR3 is 18 residues. V gave up 7 bases and J gave up 0 bases, with 21 bases separating them. In nucleotides, the CDR3 is TGCGCCAGCATTCCAAACAGGGACCTCTCTGCAACTAATGAAAAACTGTTTTTT. Protein: CASIPNRDLSATNEKLFF.

V and J are TRBV2 and TRBJ2-3, with TRBD2 identical over 14 bases. With 5 bases clipped from V and 7 bases from J, the junction kept 5 bases outside the gene matches. This CDR3 contains 15 residues. CDR1 SNHLY and CDR2 FYNNEI come from the germline V gene. CDR3 nucleotides: TGTGCCAGCAGTCCCGGGACTAGCGGGGGACATACGCAGTATTTT. Residues: CASSPGTSGGHTQYF.

This clone has a handful of counts. Within the sample, other DNA sequences also encode this same CDR3. The V call is TRBV4-2, the J call TRBJ1-1, with TRBD1 matching 7 bases. The CDR3 extends over 14 amino acids. Germline CDR1 reads LGHNA; CDR2 reads YNFKEQ. Trimming cost V 1 base and J 5 bases; bases outside gene matches: 4. For the CDR3, the DNA is TGTGCCAGCAGCCAAGTCGCAGGGGGAACTGAAGCTTTCTTT. Its translation is CASSQVAGGTEAFF.

This chain joins TRBV4-1 and TRBJ2-2, with 7 bases fitting TRBD2. Per germline, CDR1 MGHRA and CDR2 YSYEKL. The CDR3 spans 16 residues. V shed 6 bases and J 7 bases; nucleotides not matched to a gene: 14. The CDR3 bases are TGCGCCAGCAGTCCTAGGCCTAGCGGACGAGGCGGGGAGCTGTTTTTT. It encodes CASSPRPSGRGGELFF.

This rearrangement joins TRBV18 to TRBJ1-1, with 12 positions matching TRBD1. The V gene end was trimmed by 8 bases and the J gene end by 5 bases; junction bases not matched to a gene: 6. The CDR3 consists of 14 residues. The V gene's germline CDR1 is KGHSH and CDR2 LQKENI. CDR3 coding DNA: TGTGCCAGCAGCCGGGGACAGGGGGCAACTGAAGCTTTCTTT. Its translation is CASSRGQGATEAFF.

This chain joins TRBV5-5 and TRBJ2-5; D perhaps matches TRBD2 (6 bases). Germline V gives CDR1 SGHKS, CDR2 YYEKEE (reference sequence). Between the trimmed V and J ends, which lost 4 bases and 5 bases, there was a span of 18 bases. The CDR3 consists of 15 residues. The CDR3 loop is CASSAGLHSGETQYF. The DNA of the CDR3 is TGTGCCAGCAGCGCGGGACTCCATAGTGGGGAGACCCAGTACTTC.

The chain uses TRBV5-1 and TRBJ2-7; 9 bases align to TRBD2. J lost 9 bases, V lost 0 bases, and 13 bases had no gene match. The germline V gene has CDR1 SGHRS and CDR2 YFSETQ. The CDR3 length is 16 residues. CDR3 protein: CASSLEAGGPFLGQYF. CDR3 bases: TGCGCCAGCAGCTTGGAGGCGGGAGGGCCCTTCCTGGGGCAGTACTTC.

The V gene is TRBV27, the J gene TRBJ2-1, with TRBD2 identical over 12 bases. This CDR3 comprises 15 residues. With V trimmed by 6 bases and J by 6 bases, 6 bases remained unmatched. CDR1 MNHEY and CDR2 SMNVEV come from the germline V gene (reference sequence). The CDR3 bases are TGTGCCAGCAGCTTGACTAGCGGGGGCTTCAATGAGCAGTTCTTC. Translating gives CASSLTSGGFNEQFF.

About this clone itself: The sample has other DNA sequences that encode this CDR3 too. The chain joins TRBV5-1 to TRBJ1-2, with 8 bases lining up with TRBD1. The J segment lost 4 bases and the V segment lost 5 bases, leaving 4 bases of the junction unmatched. This CDR3 is built from 13 residues. CDR1 SGHRS and CDR2 YFSETQ come from the germline V gene. DNA for the CDR3: TGCGCCAGCAGGTATGGACAGGGCTATGGCTACACCTTC. Encoded protein: CASRYGQGYGYTF.

The chain recombines TRBV5-5 with TRBJ1-2; a weak D match, TRBD1 (6 bases). The CDR3 sequence is 15 residues long. V dropped 3 bases and J dropped 4 bases, with 16 bases sitting between them. Looked up from germline, CDR1 is SGHKS and CDR2 is YYEKEE (reference sequence). CDR3 residues: CASSSTTGQIYGYTF. Here the CDR3 DNA reads TGTGCCAGCAGCTCTACGACAGGCCAAATCTATGGCTACACCTTC.

The chain uses TRBV5-1 and TRBJ2-1; a possible D gene is TRBD1 (5 bases). This CDR3 spans 16 amino acids. Per the germline V gene, CDR1 is SGHRS and CDR2 is YFSETQ. V gave up 0 bases and J gave up 6 bases, with 16 bases separating them. As DNA, the CDR3 is TGCGCCAGCAGCTTGGCCTTAGGGGTCATGGCCAATGAGCAGTTCTTC. It is translated as CASSLALGVMANEQFF.

The chain combines TRBV7-9 with TRBJ1-1; D is undetermined. Germline V gives CDR1 SEHNR, CDR2 FQNEAQ (reference sequence). V was cut by 8 bases and J by 1 base, with 11 bases left in between. The CDR3 spans 13 residues. CDR3 sequence: CASRSTSNTEAFF. The CDR3 DNA reads as TGTGCCAGCCGTTCAACTTCGAACACTGAAGCTTTCTTT.

Only a few counts were recorded for this clone. The rearrangement links TRBV4-2 to TRBJ1-1; D gene ambiguous. V was pared by 0 bases and J by 8 bases, with 13 bases between. This CDR3 contains 14 residues. Germline CDR1 reads LGHNA; CDR2 reads YNFKEQ. Written as DNA, the CDR3 is TGTGCCAGCAGCCAAGATGGAGGGTTTGAAGAAGCTTTCTTT. Protein: CASSQDGGFEEAFF.

The rearrangement links TRBV7-9 to TRBJ2-1; 8 bases fit TRBD1. V was clipped by 5 bases and J by 6 bases; unmatched bases: 6. This CDR3 has 14 residues. The germline V gene encodes CDR1 SEHNR and CDR2 FQNEAQ (reference sequence). The CDR3 DNA follows: TGTGCCAGCAGCGAAAAGACAGGGGTCAATGAGCAGTTCTTC. Translating gives CASSEKTGVNEQFF.